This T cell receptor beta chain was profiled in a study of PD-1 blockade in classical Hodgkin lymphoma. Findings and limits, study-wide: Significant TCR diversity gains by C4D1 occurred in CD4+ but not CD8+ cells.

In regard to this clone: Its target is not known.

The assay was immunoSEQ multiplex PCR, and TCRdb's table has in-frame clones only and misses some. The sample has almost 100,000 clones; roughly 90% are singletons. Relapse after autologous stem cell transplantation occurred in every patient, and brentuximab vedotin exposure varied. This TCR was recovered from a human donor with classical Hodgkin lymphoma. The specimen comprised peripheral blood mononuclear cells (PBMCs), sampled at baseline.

The CDR3 sequence: CAWSKRAMNTEAFF. In DNA form, the CDR3 reads TGTGCCTGGAGTAAGAGGGCAATGAACACTGAAGCTTTCTTT. J is TRBJ1-1 and V is TRBV30; D is uncertain. This CDR3 spans 14 amino acids. CDR1 and CDR2 (germline): GTSNPN, SVGIG (reference sequence). V was shortened by 2 bases and J by 0 bases, with 10 bases between the two germline ends.